The 12 T cell receptor beta chains listed next were all sequenced from one sample in a study of OX40 agonist ivuxolimab in advanced cancers. The table came from immunoSEQ multiplex PCR; TCRdb's copy has only in-frame clones and leaves some out. The table lists around 59,000 clones, approximately 86% of them singletons, with roughly 0.99% in the top ten. The starting material was CD4+ or CD8+ T cells sorted from blood, obtained in a trial of the OX40 agonist ivuxolimab. The receptors originated from an adult with an advanced solid tumor such as melanoma, head and neck, liver or kidney cancer.

The rearrangement uses TRBV10-1 and TRBJ2-1, with 11 bases matching TRBD2. CDR1 WNHNN and CDR2 SYGVQD come from the germline V gene (reference sequence). The CDR3 has 16 residues. V shed 3 bases, J shed 1 base, and the junction held 2 bases outside the gene matches. The CDR3, as DNA: TGCGCCAGCAGTGACGGGACTAGCGGATCCTACAATGAGCAGTTCTTC. Translation: CASSDGTSGSYNEQFF.

The chain recombines TRBV6-4 with TRBJ2-3; TRBD2 is a possible D gene (5 bases). Germline V gives CDR1 MRHNA, CDR2 SNTAGT. The CDR3 contains 13 residues. V gave up 5 bases and J gave up 4 bases, with 10 bases separating them. The CDR3, as DNA: TGTGCCAGCAGTCCCCGAGGGTCAGATACGCAGTATTTT. The encoded protein is CASSPRGSDTQYF.

The chain carries TRBV30 and TRBJ1-5, with no clear D. The CDR3 contains 14 residues. CDR1 and CDR2 from the germline V gene are GTSNPN and SVGIG (reference sequence). The ends were cut back, 0 bases at V and 5 bases at J, with 11 bases in the middle. The CDR3 nucleotides read TGTGCCTGGAGTGTACGGGCAGGTTATCAGCCCCAGCATTTT. It encodes CAWSVRAGYQPQHF.

J is TRBJ2-1 and V is TRBV30; 8 positions match TRBD2. V lost 0 bases to trimming and J lost 5 bases; unmatched junction nucleotides: 3. This CDR3 is built from 14 residues. The V gene's germline CDR1 is GTSNPN and CDR2 SVGIG (reference sequence). In DNA, the CDR3 is TGTGCCTGGAGTGTACGCGGGAGGAACAATGAGCAGTTCTTC. Amino acid sequence: CAWSVRGRNNEQFF.

The chain recombines TRBV14 with TRBJ1-2; D perhaps matches TRBD1 (6 bases). The CDR3 runs 15 residues. Trimming left V 2 bases short and J 3 bases short, with 13 bases between. Germline V CDR1 and CDR2: SGHDN, FVKESK. The CDR3 here is CASSQQRGTDYGYTF. In DNA, the CDR3 is TGTGCCAGCAGCCAACAAAGGGGGACGGACTATGGCTACACCTTC.

The chain has TRBV4-1 and TRBJ1-5; possibly TRBD1 for D (5 bases). V gave up 0 bases and J gave up 3 bases, with 9 bases separating them. In germline, CDR1 is MGHRA, CDR2 YSYEKL. The CDR3 has 15 residues. The DNA of the CDR3 is TGCGCCAGCAGCCAAGACAGGGCAGACAATCAGCCCCAGCATTTT. It yields the protein CASSQDRADNQPQHF.

Written as DNA, the CDR3 is TGTGCCAGCAGTGATCTGGGACAGGAAAATGAAAAACTGTTTTTT. Amino acids: CASSDLGQENEKLFF. The gene calls are TRBV28 and TRBJ1-4; 8 nucleotides agree with TRBD1. Germline CDR1 reads MDHEN; CDR2 reads SYDVKM. J was trimmed by 5 bases and V by 5 bases; bases with no gene match: 7. The CDR3 runs 15 residues.

This chain links TRBV5-1 with TRBJ2-3, with D unclear. The CDR3 consists of 11 residues. The ends were cut back, 5 bases at V and 2 bases at J, with 3 bases in the middle. Germline CDR1 reads SGHRS; CDR2 reads YFSETQ. The CDR3 sequence is CASRFTDTQYF. The CDR3, as DNA: TGCGCCAGCAGATTCACAGATACGCAGTATTTT.

The V and J genes are TRBV5-4 and TRBJ2-5; D call uncertain. The germline gives CDR1 SGHNT, CDR2 YYREEE (reference sequence). The length of the CDR3 is 13 residues. The V end lost 3 bases, the J end lost 2 bases, and 8 bases lay between the germline ends. The CDR3 here is CASSWDGQETQYF. The CDR3 nucleotides are TGTGCCAGCAGCTGGGATGGTCAAGAGACCCAGTACTTC.

V gene TRBV18 combines with J gene TRBJ1-3, with TRBD1 matching over 7 bases. Germline CDR1 KGHSH, CDR2 LQKENI. Unmatched junction bases numbered 6, after V lost 4 bases and J lost 0 bases. The CDR3 consists of 16 residues. The CDR3 loop is CASSQTGDFSGNTIYF. CDR3 sequence (DNA): TGTGCCAGCTCACAAACAGGGGACTTCTCTGGAAACACCATATATTTT.

This sequence joins TRBV7-8 and TRBJ1-1; 7 bases are a match to TRBD1. The germline CDR1 and CDR2 sequences are SGHVS and FQNEAQ. Trimming removed 5 bases from V and 9 bases from J; junction bases left unmatched: 3. The CDR3 is made up of 11 amino acids. CDR3 in DNA: TGTGCCAGCAGCGGGGGACAGAAAGCTTTCTTT. Its protein product is CASSGGQKAFF.

The V gene is TRBV4-2, the J gene TRBJ2-5; D is uncertain. The V gene lost 0 bases and the J gene lost 0 bases, with 8 bases spanning the gap. The CDR3 sequence is 15 residues long. CDR1 LGHNA and CDR2 YNFKEQ come from the germline V gene. The CDR3 here is CASSQDRLYQETQYF. For the CDR3, the DNA is TGTGCCAGCAGCCAAGACAGGCTTTACCAAGAGACCCAGTACTTC.